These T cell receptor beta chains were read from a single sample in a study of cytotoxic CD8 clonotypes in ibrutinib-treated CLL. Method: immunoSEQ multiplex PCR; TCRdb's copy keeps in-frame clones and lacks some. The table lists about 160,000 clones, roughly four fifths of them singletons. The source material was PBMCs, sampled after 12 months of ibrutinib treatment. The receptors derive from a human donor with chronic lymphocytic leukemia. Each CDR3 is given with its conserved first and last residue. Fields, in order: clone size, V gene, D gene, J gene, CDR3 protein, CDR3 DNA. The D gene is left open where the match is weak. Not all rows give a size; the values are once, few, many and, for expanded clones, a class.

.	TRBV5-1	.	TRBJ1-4	CASSLRTDNEKLFF	TGCGCCAGCAGCTTAAGGACAGATAATGAAAAACTGTTTTTT
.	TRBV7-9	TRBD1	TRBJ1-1	CASSLVRGHTEAFF	TGTGCCAGCAGCTTAGTGAGGGGGCATACTGAAGCTTTCTTT
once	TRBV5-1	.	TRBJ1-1	CASSLSGNTNTEAFF	TGCGCCAGCAGTTTGTCAGGGAATACGAACACTGAAGCTTTCTTT
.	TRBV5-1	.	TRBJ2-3	CASRRTDTQYF	TGCGCCAGCAGGCGCACAGATACGCAGTATTTT
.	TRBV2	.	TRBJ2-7	CASSGTTSSYEQYF	TGTGCCAGCAGCGGGACGACCAGCTCCTACGAGCAGTACTTC
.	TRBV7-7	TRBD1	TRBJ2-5	CASSLNEGQQETQYF	TGTGCTAGCAGCTTAAACGAGGGACAGCAAGAGACCCAGTACTTC
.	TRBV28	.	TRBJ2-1	CASSPQNEQFF	TGTGCCAGCAGTCCTCAGAATGAGCAGTTCTTC
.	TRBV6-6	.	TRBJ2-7	CASSRGGGREQYF	TGTGCCAGCAGTCGGGGTGGGGGGCGCGAGCAGTACTTC
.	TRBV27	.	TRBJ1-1	CASRWHRANTEAFF	TGTGCCAGCAGGTGGCACAGGGCGAACACTGAAGCTTTCTTT
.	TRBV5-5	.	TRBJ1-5	CASSLWGDQPQHF	TGTGCCAGCAGCTTGTGGGGAGATCAGCCCCAGCATTTT
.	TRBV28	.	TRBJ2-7	CASSPGVRAEQYF	TGTGCCAGCAGCCCCGGGGTACGGGCCGAGCAGTACTTC
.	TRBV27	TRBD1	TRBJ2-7	CASSLSVAGGKHEQYF	TGTGCCAGCAGTTTATCGGTCGCAGGGGGCAAACACGAGCAGTACTTC
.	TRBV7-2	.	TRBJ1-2	CASSLEGRGRYTF	TGTGCCAGCAGCTTAGAGGGGCGGGGGAGATACACCTTC
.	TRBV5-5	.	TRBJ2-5	CASSLVADYQETQYF	TGTGCCAGCAGCTTGGTAGCGGACTACCAAGAGACCCAGTACTTC
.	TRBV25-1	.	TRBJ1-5	CASSDRGTQPQHF	TGTGCCAGCAGTGATCGGGGGACTCAGCCCCAGCATTTT
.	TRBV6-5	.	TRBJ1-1	CASSYFQDSEAFF	TGTGCCAGCAGTTACTTTCAGGACAGTGAAGCTTTCTTT
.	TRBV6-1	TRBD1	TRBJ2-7	CASSAGDRYYEQYF	TGTGCCAGCAGTGCTGGGGACAGGTACTACGAGCAGTACTTC
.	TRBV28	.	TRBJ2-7	CASRPGWGPYEQYF	TGTGCCAGTCGACCAGGGTGGGGGCCCTACGAGCAGTACTTC
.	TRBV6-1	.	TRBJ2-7	CASRALEGARYEQYF	TGTGCCAGCAGGGCCCTGGAGGGGGCTAGGTACGAGCAGTACTTC
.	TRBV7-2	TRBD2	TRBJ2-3	CASSPGLANTDTQYF	TGTGCCAGCAGCCCGGGACTAGCCAACACAGATACGCAGTATTTT
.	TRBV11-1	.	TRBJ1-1	CASSLGQGQFNEAFF	TGTGCCAGCAGCCTAGGGCAGGGCCAATTTAATGAAGCTTTCTTT
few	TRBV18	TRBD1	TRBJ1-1	CASSQSTGGDEAFF	TGTGCCAGCTCCCAATCGACAGGGGGCGATGAAGCTTTCTTT
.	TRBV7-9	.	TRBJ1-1	CASSTTGWNTEAFF	TGTGCCAGCAGCACAACAGGGTGGAACACTGAAGCTTTCTTT
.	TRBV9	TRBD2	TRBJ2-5	CASSVATSGGSLQETQYF	TGTGCCAGCAGCGTAGCCACTAGCGGGGGGTCCTTACAAGAGACCCAGTACTTC